This is a list of T cell receptor beta chains from one sample in a study of T cells in localized non-small cell lung cancer. Clones were read by immunoSEQ multiplex PCR, and TCRdb kept only the in-frame ones, dropping some. The table lists more than 8,000 clones, 85% to 90% of them singletons, with under 2.5% in the top ten. Material: peripheral blood, obtained before any cancer treatment. These receptors all stem from an older female donor with stage II squamous cell lung carcinoma. The CDR3 runs from the conserved cysteine through the conserved F or W. Fields, in order: J gene, V gene, D gene, clone size, CDR3 protein, CDR3 DNA. The D gene is left open where the match is weak. Not every row has a clone size; where given, it reads once, few, many or a size class.

j_gene: TRBJ1-2
v_gene: TRBV6-5
d_gene: -
abundance: -
CDR3aa: CASSYLGGGYTF
CDR3nt: TGTGCCAGCAGTTACTTGGGGGGTGGCTACACCTTC

j_gene: TRBJ1-6
v_gene: TRBV5-1
d_gene: -
abundance: -
CDR3aa: CASRSGLGNSPLHF
CDR3nt: TGCGCCAGCAGGTCAGGGTTGGGCAATTCACCCCTCCACTTT

j_gene: TRBJ2-1
v_gene: TRBV9
d_gene: TRBD2
abundance: -
CDR3aa: CASSVEASGSSYNEQFF
CDR3nt: TGTGCCAGCAGCGTAGAAGCTAGCGGGAGTTCGTACAATGAGCAGTTCTTC

j_gene: TRBJ1-2
v_gene: TRBV11-2
d_gene: -
abundance: -
CDR3aa: CASSSLMLRRGGYTF
CDR3nt: TGTGCCAGCAGCTCTTTAATGCTCCGGAGAGGGGGCTACACCTTC

j_gene: TRBJ1-2
v_gene: TRBV19
d_gene: -
abundance: -
CDR3aa: CASSIPGAPLYGYTF
CDR3nt: TGTGCCAGTAGTATACCAGGGGCCCCTCTCTATGGCTACACCTTC

j_gene: TRBJ1-1
v_gene: TRBV27
d_gene: -
abundance: -
CDR3aa: CASSLGGGQVNTEAFF
CDR3nt: TGTGCCAGCAGTTTAGGGGGGGGGCAGGTGAACACTGAAGCTTTCTTT

j_gene: TRBJ2-7
v_gene: TRBV30
d_gene: -
abundance: -
CDR3aa: CAWRRAYEQYF
CDR3nt: TGTGCCTGGAGGAGGGCGTACGAGCAGTACTTC

j_gene: TRBJ2-5
v_gene: TRBV6-5
d_gene: -
abundance: -
CDR3aa: CASSYAQTQYF
CDR3nt: TGTGCCAGCAGTTACGCGCAGACCCAGTACTTC

j_gene: TRBJ1-2
v_gene: TRBV30
d_gene: -
abundance: -
CDR3aa: CAWSPTTLGNGYTF
CDR3nt: TGTGCCTGGAGCCCAACCACCCTTGGGAATGGCTACACCTTC

j_gene: TRBJ2-2
v_gene: TRBV2
d_gene: TRBD2
abundance: -
CDR3aa: CASSRGLAGTGELFF
CDR3nt: TGTGCCAGTTCGAGGGGACTAGCGGGTACCGGGGAGCTGTTTTTT

j_gene: TRBJ1-1
v_gene: TRBV5-3
d_gene: -
abundance: -
CDR3aa: CARSLKVPIHTEAFF
CDR3nt: TGTGCCAGAAGCTTGAAAGTCCCTATCCACACTGAAGCTTTCTTT

j_gene: TRBJ1-2
v_gene: TRBV2
d_gene: -
abundance: -
CDR3aa: CASRVGSVYGYTF
CDR3nt: TGTGCCAGCAGGGTCGGCAGCGTCTATGGCTACACCTTC

j_gene: TRBJ1-5
v_gene: TRBV6-1
d_gene: -
abundance: -
CDR3aa: CASTPDSGGNQPQHF
CDR3nt: TGTGCCAGCACTCCGGACAGTGGCGGCAATCAGCCCCAGCATTTT

j_gene: TRBJ1-4
v_gene: TRBV6-1
d_gene: TRBD1
abundance: -
CDR3aa: CASSDPRDSEKLFF
CDR3nt: TGTGCCAGCAGTGACCCCCGGGACAGTGAAAAACTGTTTTTT

j_gene: TRBJ1-6
v_gene: TRBV5-1
d_gene: TRBD1
abundance: once
CDR3aa: CASSLAAGQEYSPLHF
CDR3nt: TGCGCCAGCAGCTTGGCGGCCGGACAGGAATATTCACCCCTCCACTTT

j_gene: TRBJ1-5
v_gene: TRBV19
d_gene: -
abundance: -
CDR3aa: CASSIQLWQPQHF
CDR3nt: TGTGCCAGTAGTATACAGCTCTGGCAGCCCCAGCATTTT

j_gene: TRBJ1-4
v_gene: TRBV6-6
d_gene: TRBD1
abundance: -
CDR3aa: CASKDRGNPNEKLFF
CDR3nt: TGTGCCAGCAAGGACAGGGGGAACCCTAATGAAAAACTGTTTTTT

j_gene: TRBJ1-5
v_gene: TRBV4-1
d_gene: -
abundance: once
CDR3aa: CASSYASTSNQPQHF
CDR3nt: TGCGCCAGCAGCTACGCAAGCACCAGCAATCAGCCCCAGCATTTT

j_gene: TRBJ1-2
v_gene: TRBV19
d_gene: -
abundance: -
CDR3aa: CASRFGPSYTF
CDR3nt: TGTGCCAGTAGATTTGGCCCTTCCTACACCTTC

j_gene: TRBJ1-4
v_gene: TRBV5-1
d_gene: TRBD1
abundance: -
CDR3aa: CASSLGQVNEKLFF
CDR3nt: TGCGCCAGCAGCCTAGGACAGGTGAATGAAAAACTGTTTTTT

j_gene: TRBJ2-1
v_gene: TRBV5-1
d_gene: TRBD2
abundance: -
CDR3aa: CASSGGLAVPLYNEQFF
CDR3nt: TGCGCCAGCAGCGGAGGACTAGCCGTCCCCCTATACAATGAGCAGTTCTTC

j_gene: TRBJ1-5
v_gene: TRBV7-9
d_gene: -
abundance: -
CDR3aa: CASSLAFGAAGNQPQHF
CDR3nt: TGTGCCAGCAGCTTAGCGTTTGGCGCCGCGGGCAATCAGCCCCAGCATTTT

j_gene: TRBJ2-3
v_gene: TRBV27
d_gene: -
abundance: once
CDR3aa: CASSFGKYRDTQYF
CDR3nt: TGTGCCAGCAGTTTTGGAAAGTATCGGGATACGCAGTATTTT

j_gene: TRBJ2-5
v_gene: TRBV5-1
d_gene: -
abundance: once
CDR3aa: CASSLDRVETQYF
CDR3nt: TGCGCCAGCAGCTTGGACAGGGTGGAGACCCAGTACTTC

j_gene: TRBJ2-7
v_gene: TRBV5-4
d_gene: TRBD2
abundance: -
CDR3aa: CASSLSQAGGRHEQYF
CDR3nt: TGTGCCAGCAGCTTATCGCAGGCAGGCGGGAGACACGAGCAGTACTTC

j_gene: TRBJ2-1
v_gene: TRBV6-5
d_gene: TRBD2
abundance: -
CDR3aa: CASTRLASGGEQFF
CDR3nt: TGTGCCAGCACCCGACTAGCTTCTGGGGGTGAGCAGTTCTTC

j_gene: TRBJ2-7
v_gene: TRBV10-2
d_gene: TRBD2
abundance: -
CDR3aa: CASSEGLGEYF
CDR3nt: TGCGCCAGCAGTGAAGGACTAGGAGAGTACTTC

j_gene: TRBJ2-7
v_gene: TRBV7-6
d_gene: -
abundance: -
CDR3aa: CASSPRPGYEQYF
CDR3nt: TGTGCCAGCAGCCCCCGCCCAGGCTACGAGCAGTACTTC

j_gene: TRBJ2-4
v_gene: TRBV28
d_gene: -
abundance: -
CDR3aa: CASSMTQGLAKNIQYF
CDR3nt: TGTGCCAGCAGTATGACACAGGGTTTGGCCAAAAACATTCAGTACTTC

j_gene: TRBJ2-7
v_gene: TRBV27
d_gene: -
abundance: once
CDR3aa: CASSLRRDGASEQYF
CDR3nt: TGTGCCAGCAGTCTCCGCCGGGACGGCGCTTCGGAGCAGTACTTC

j_gene: TRBJ2-7
v_gene: TRBV7-7
d_gene: -
abundance: -
CDR3aa: CASSRDKLHDEQYF
CDR3nt: TGTGCCAGCAGTAGAGACAAGTTGCACGACGAGCAGTACTTC

j_gene: TRBJ1-5
v_gene: TRBV18
d_gene: TRBD1
abundance: few
CDR3aa: CASSPFGTGTPQHF
CDR3nt: TGTGCCAGCTCACCCTTCGGGACAGGGACGCCCCAGCATTTT

j_gene: TRBJ2-1
v_gene: TRBV27
d_gene: TRBD2
abundance: -
CDR3aa: CASSLGLANEQFF
CDR3nt: TGTGCCAGCAGTCTCGGACTAGCCAATGAGCAGTTCTTC

j_gene: TRBJ2-5
v_gene: TRBV6-1
d_gene: -
abundance: -
CDR3aa: CASSARTPTASTVETQYF
CDR3nt: TGTGCCAGCAGTGCGCGGACCCCTACAGCTAGCACAGTAGAGACCCAGTACTTC

j_gene: TRBJ2-6
v_gene: TRBV19
d_gene: -
abundance: once
CDR3aa: CASSKEGQGHFIGANVLTF
CDR3nt: TGTGCCAGTAGTAAGGAGGGCCAGGGCCATTTTATTGGGGCCAACGTCCTGACTTTC

j_gene: TRBJ2-3
v_gene: TRBV6-5
d_gene: -
abundance: once
CDR3aa: CASSQPGADTQYF
CDR3nt: TGTGCCAGCTCCCAGCCGGGGGCCGATACGCAGTATTTT

j_gene: TRBJ1-2
v_gene: TRBV28
d_gene: -
abundance: few
CDR3aa: CASNPRGPTYGYTF
CDR3nt: TGTGCCAGCAACCCCCGGGGGCCTACCTATGGCTACACCTTC

j_gene: TRBJ2-3
v_gene: TRBV5-8
d_gene: -
abundance: -
CDR3aa: CASSSRGSDTQYF
CDR3nt: TGTGCCAGCAGCTCGCGGGGTTCAGATACGCAGTATTTT

j_gene: TRBJ2-5
v_gene: TRBV11-2
d_gene: TRBD1
abundance: -
CDR3aa: CASSPRWTGGFPETQYF
CDR3nt: TGTGCCAGCAGCCCGAGGTGGACAGGGGGTTTCCCAGAGACCCAGTACTTC

j_gene: TRBJ1-5
v_gene: TRBV28
d_gene: TRBD1
abundance: -
CDR3aa: CASSRPGGYSNQPQHF
CDR3nt: TGTGCCAGCAGCCGCCCAGGGGGCTATAGCAATCAGCCCCAGCATTTT

j_gene: TRBJ2-5
v_gene: TRBV10-2
d_gene: -
abundance: -
CDR3aa: CASSEDQETQYF
CDR3nt: TGCGCCAGCAGTGAGGATCAAGAGACCCAGTACTTC

j_gene: TRBJ1-6
v_gene: TRBV6-1
d_gene: -
abundance: few
CDR3aa: CASSRQESGSPLHF
CDR3nt: TGTGCCAGCAGTAGACAGGAATCGGGTTCACCCCTCCACTTT

j_gene: TRBJ1-4
v_gene: TRBV7-8
d_gene: -
abundance: -
CDR3aa: CASSSEGLLGEKLFF
CDR3nt: TGTGCCAGCAGCTCCGAGGGACTCCTAGGGGAAAAACTGTTTTTT

j_gene: TRBJ2-7
v_gene: TRBV6-1
d_gene: TRBD1
abundance: -
CDR3aa: CASSDKSTGTGANEQYF
CDR3nt: TGTGCCAGCAGTGATAAATCTACCGGGACAGGGGCTAACGAGCAGTACTTC

j_gene: TRBJ2-3
v_gene: TRBV19
d_gene: -
abundance: -
CDR3aa: CASSIAADTQYF
CDR3nt: TGTGCCAGTAGTATCGCGGCAGATACGCAGTATTTT

j_gene: TRBJ2-3
v_gene: TRBV5-8
d_gene: -
abundance: -
CDR3aa: CASSLRAADTQYF
CDR3nt: TGTGCCAGCAGCTTGAGAGCGGCAGATACGCAGTATTTT

j_gene: TRBJ2-2
v_gene: TRBV18
d_gene: TRBD1
abundance: -
CDR3aa: CASSPGTGGTGELFF
CDR3nt: TGTGCCAGCTCACCAGGGACAGGGGGCACCGGGGAGCTGTTTTTT

j_gene: TRBJ2-1
v_gene: TRBV5-6
d_gene: -
abundance: -
CDR3aa: CASSLDGASYNEQFF
CDR3nt: TGTGCCAGCAGCTTGGATGGGGCCTCCTACAATGAGCAGTTCTTC

j_gene: TRBJ2-1
v_gene: TRBV4-2
d_gene: TRBD2
abundance: -
CDR3aa: CASSQEMASGGLEQFF
CDR3nt: TGTGCCAGCAGCCAAGAGATGGCTAGCGGGGGGCTCGAGCAGTTCTTC

j_gene: TRBJ1-5
v_gene: TRBV28
d_gene: -
abundance: -
CDR3aa: CASRAGSNQPQHF
CDR3nt: TGTGCCAGCAGGGCAGGGTCGAATCAGCCCCAGCATTTT

j_gene: TRBJ1-2
v_gene: TRBV7-2
d_gene: -
abundance: -
CDR3aa: CASSAASAGRNYGYTF
CDR3nt: TGTGCCAGCAGTGCGGCGTCTGCGGGACGCAACTATGGCTACACCTTC

j_gene: TRBJ1-5
v_gene: TRBV6-6
d_gene: -
abundance: few
CDR3aa: CAAGSPNQPQHF
CDR3nt: TGTGCTGCCGGATCCCCTAATCAGCCCCAGCATTTT

j_gene: TRBJ1-2
v_gene: TRBV5-5
d_gene: TRBD1
abundance: -
CDR3aa: CASSLDRAGGYTF
CDR3nt: TGTGCCAGCAGCTTAGACAGGGCGGGGGGCTACACCTTC

j_gene: TRBJ2-1
v_gene: TRBV7-2
d_gene: -
abundance: -
CDR3aa: CASSLALTRGEQFF
CDR3nt: TGTGCCAGCAGCTTAGCTCTGACCAGGGGTGAGCAGTTCTTC

j_gene: TRBJ2-7
v_gene: TRBV19
d_gene: TRBD2
abundance: -
CDR3aa: CATATSGITYEQYF
CDR3nt: TGTGCCACCGCGACTAGCGGGATTACCTACGAGCAGTACTTC